One and the same sample provided the 25 T cell receptor beta chains below, sequenced in a study of T cells in tumors after PD-1 blockade. The method was immunoSEQ multiplex PCR; TCRdb's version includes in-frame clones alone and lacks a portion of them. The sample contains approximately 48,000 clones, over 70% of which appear only once. This specimen consisted of PBMCs, obtained before anti-PD-1 treatment. These TCRs come from a human donor with basal cell carcinoma.

This clone was recorded once. The chain has TRBV6-1 and TRBJ1-3; D may be TRBD1 (5 bases). V lost 0 bases and J lost 0, with 12 bases in between. CDR1 and CDR2 from the germline V gene are MNHNS and SASEGT. The CDR3 contains 17 residues. The DNA of the CDR3 is TGTGCCAGCAGTGAAGCTACGGGACTTGTCTCTGGAAACACCATATATTTT. Translated, it gives CASSEATGLVSGNTIYF.

This sequence joins TRBV19 and TRBJ2-3; 8 bases match TRBD2. Per the germline V gene, CDR1 is LNHDA and CDR2 is SQIVND (reference sequence). After removal of 7 bases from V and 6 bases from J, the junction contained 9 bases not matched to a gene. The CDR3 has 14 residues. DNA of the CDR3: TGTGCCAGTAATCTAGCGGGTTATCGGGATACGCAGTATTTT. It codes for CASNLAGYRDTQYF.

DNA of the CDR3: TGTGCCAGCAGCGCCGGAAGGGGCACTGAAGCTTTCTTT. Protein sequence: CASSAGRGTEAFF. J is TRBJ1-1 and V is TRBV9, with D possibly matching TRBD1 (5 bases). Trimming stripped 3 bases from V and 4 bases from J, with 10 bases between. Germline lookup yields CDR1 SGDLS and CDR2 YYNGEE. CDR3 length: 13 residues.

The V call is TRBV5-4, the J call TRBJ2-7; 7 nucleotides align to TRBD1. The CDR3 has 13 residues. V shed 3 bases and J 3 bases; nucleotides not matched to a gene: 3. Germline CDR1 is SGHNT and CDR2 is YYREEE (reference sequence). CDR3: CASSSRDSYEQYF. DNA of the CDR3: TGTGCCAGCAGCTCCCGGGACAGCTACGAGCAGTACTTC.

This chain uses TRBV7-8 with TRBJ1-5; D is uncertain. Between the trimmed V and J ends, which lost 5 bases and 4 bases, there was a span of 12 bases. The CDR3 is made up of 14 amino acids. Germline CDR1 SGHVS, CDR2 FQNEAQ. CDR3 loop: CASSDPDGNQPQHF. The DNA of the CDR3 is TGTGCCAGCAGCGATCCGGACGGGAATCAGCCCCAGCATTTT.

The V gene is TRBV9, the J gene TRBJ2-3; 7 bases are shared with TRBD1. From germline, CDR1 is SGDLS and CDR2 YYNGEE. V was clipped by 0 bases and J by 2 bases; unmatched bases: 3. The CDR3 consists of 15 residues. CDR3 loop: CASSVEGTVTDTQYF. The DNA of the CDR3 is TGTGCCAGCAGCGTAGAAGGGACAGTCACAGATACGCAGTATTTT.

DNA of the CDR3: TGTGCCAGCAGTGCTTACACCTGGGATAGCAATCAGCCCCAGCATTTT. Protein sequence: CASSAYTWDSNQPQHF. V usage is TRBV6-1 and J usage is TRBJ1-5; no reliable D call. The germline V gene has CDR1 MNHNS and CDR2 SASEGT. This CDR3 is built from 16 residues. V was pared by 4 bases and J by 0 bases, with 13 bases between.

The rearrangement uses TRBV28 and TRBJ2-3; a weak D match, TRBD1 (6 bases). The CDR3 length is 17 residues. Trimming removed 5 bases from V and 4 bases from J, with 22 bases in between. The germline V gene encodes CDR1 MDHEN and CDR2 SYDVKM. CDR3 sequence: CASSHLPDRADSDTQYF. The CDR3 DNA follows: TGTGCCAGCAGTCACTTACCGGACAGAGCCGACTCAGATACGCAGTATTTT.

The V gene is TRBV7-2, the J gene TRBJ2-5; 11 nucleotides agree with TRBD2. CDR1 is SGHTA and CDR2 is FQGNSA in the germline V gene. Trimming removed 2 bases from V and 5 bases from J; junction bases left unmatched: 7. This CDR3 region has 16 residues. CDR3 sequence: CASSLFFSGGAETQYF. The DNA of the CDR3 is TGTGCCAGCAGCTTATTCTTTAGCGGGGGGGCGGAGACCCAGTACTTC.

The table lists this clone with a count of one. The chain recombines TRBV19 with TRBJ1-2; D perhaps matches TRBD1 (6 bases). The CDR3 has 13 residues. From germline, CDR1 is LNHDA and CDR2 SQIVND (reference sequence). The V end was cut by 6 bases, the J end by 4 bases, with 12 bases between. The CDR3 spells CASSATGTYGYTF. The DNA of the CDR3 is TGTGCCAGTAGCGCAACAGGGACCTATGGCTACACCTTC.

This clone was observed a single time. The V call is TRBV28, the J call TRBJ1-1; 7 nucleotides line up with TRBD1. Per the germline V gene, CDR1 is MDHEN and CDR2 is SYDVKM. V shed 4 bases and J 1 base; nucleotides not matched to a gene: 6. The CDR3 covers 15 residues. CDR3 bases: TGTGCCAGCAGTTCAGGGGGACAGCCGAACACTGAAGCTTTCTTT. This gives the protein CASSSGGQPNTEAFF.

This clone was picked up one time. The chain couples TRBV5-6 to TRBJ2-2, with D possibly matching TRBD2 (5 bases). Germline assignment: CDR1 SGHDT and CDR2 YYEEEE. Between the trimmed V and J ends, which lost 2 bases and 3 bases, there was a span of 8 bases. This CDR3 has 14 residues. CDR3 in DNA: TGTGCCAGCAGCTTTGGGAGTGACACCGGGGAGCTGTTTTTT. Translating gives CASSFGSDTGELFF.

This chain connects TRBV5-6 to TRBJ2-7; the match to TRBD1 covers 7 bases. Germline loops: CDR1 SGHDT, CDR2 YYEEEE. The V gene end was trimmed by 4 bases and the J gene end by 9 bases; junction bases not matched to a gene: 4. The CDR3 spans 11 residues. Written as DNA, the CDR3 is TGTGCCAGCAGCAAGGACAGGACGCAGTACTTC. Translating it yields CASSKDRTQYF.

The chain has TRBV11-3 and TRBJ2-3; 8 nucleotides line up with TRBD2. There are 14 residues in the CDR3. Germline loops: CDR1 SGHNT, CDR2 YENEEA. V gave up 5 bases and J gave up 5 bases; unmatched junction bases: 6. CDR3 residues: CASSPGLAEDTQYF. In DNA, the CDR3 is TGTGCCAGCAGCCCTGGACTAGCCGAAGATACGCAGTATTTT.

V usage is TRBV28 and J usage is TRBJ1-1, with D tentatively TRBD1 (5 bases). This CDR3 comprises 14 residues. From germline, CDR1 is MDHEN and CDR2 SYDVKM. Trimming took 2 bases from V and 5 from J, leaving 12 bases between them. The CDR3 sequence is CASSLGDVGTEAFF. Here the CDR3 DNA reads TGTGCCAGCAGTTTAGGGGACGTGGGGACTGAAGCTTTCTTT.

This clone showed up just once. This sequence joins TRBV2 and TRBJ2-7; D not resolved. Germline lookup yields CDR1 SNHLY and CDR2 FYNNEI. Trimming cost V 6 bases and J 2 bases, with 11 bases left between them. This CDR3 is 13 amino acids long. The CDR3, as DNA: TGTGCCAGCAGCCGGGCTCCAACCTACGAGCAGTACTTC. It encodes CASSRAPTYEQYF.

This clone showed up just a few times. This CDR3 reads CASGTGPATNEKLFF. The DNA for the CDR3 is TGTGCTAGTGGTACGGGACCCGCAACTAATGAAAAACTGTTTTTT. The chain couples TRBV12-5 to TRBJ1-4; TRBD1 is a possible D gene (5 bases). V was shortened by 5 bases and J by 0 bases, with 10 bases between the two germline ends. The CDR3 is 15 residues long. From germline, CDR1 is LGHNT and CDR2 FRNRAP.

This chain uses TRBV3-1 (or the pseudogene TRBV3-2) with TRBJ2-3; D unresolved. The germline V gene has CDR1 LGHDT and CDR2 YNNKEL (reference sequence). Trimming left V 1 base short and J 8 bases short, with 13 bases between. The CDR3 is made up of 14 amino acids. The CDR3, as DNA: TGTGCCAGCAGCCAAGTCAGTGGTGGCGCTACGCAGTATTTT. This sequence encodes CASSQVSGGATQYF.

The chain recombines TRBV28 with TRBJ2-4, with 8 bases aligning to TRBD2. After removal of 2 bases from V and 0 bases from J, the junction contained 9 bases not matched to a gene. Looked up from germline, CDR1 is MDHEN and CDR2 is SYDVKM. The CDR3 consists of 18 residues. The CDR3 DNA reads TGTGCCAGCAGTTTAAGAGCGGGGGAGCCTCTAGCCAAAAACATTCAGTACTTC. Its translation: CASSLRAGEPLAKNIQYF.

This clone was counted once. The chain employs TRBV18 and TRBJ1-1, with 8 bases fitting TRBD1. There are 15 residues in the CDR3. The trim removed 2 bases at V and 3 bases at J, leaving 5 bases unmatched. In germline, CDR1 is KGHSH, CDR2 LQKENI. The CDR3: CASSPVGTGYTEAFF. DNA for the CDR3: TGTGCCAGCTCACCAGTGGGGACAGGATACACTGAAGCTTTCTTT.

This clone was seen only once. V usage is TRBV7-9 and J usage is TRBJ2-3; perhaps TRBD1 as D (5 bases). The CDR3 has 14 amino acids. The V and J ends lost 1 base and 12 bases respectively, with 17 bases between them. In germline, CDR1 is SEHNR, CDR2 FQNEAQ (reference sequence). CDR3 DNA sequence: TGTGCCAGCAGCTTAGAGTCAGAAAGGGGCCACCAGTATTTT. Its translation: CASSLESERGHQYF.

The chain couples TRBV27 to TRBJ2-1, with 7 bases lining up with TRBD2. Germline CDR1 reads MNHEY; CDR2 reads SMNVEV (reference sequence). Trimming cost V 5 bases and J 7 bases; bases outside gene matches: 5. The CDR3 is 13 amino acids. The CDR3 nucleotides are TGTGCCAGCAGTACGACCGGGAGGAATGAGCAGTTCTTC. It translates to CASSTTGRNEQFF.

This clone came up once. The J gene is TRBJ2-7, the V gene TRBV10-3, with TRBD1 identical over 9 bases. The CDR3 runs to 15 residues. CDR1 ENHRY and CDR2 SYGVKD come from the germline V gene. Trimming removed 0 bases from V and 4 bases from J; junction bases left unmatched: 4. The CDR3 region is CAISESGTGQYEQYF. The CDR3 coding sequence is TGTGCCATCAGTGAGTCCGGGACAGGGCAATACGAGCAGTACTTC.

About this clone: At one end the junction does not follow the germline gene, possibly because of a read error. The rearrangement joins TRBV6-1 to TRBJ1-1; 9 bases agree with TRBD1. Germline CDR1 MNHNS, CDR2 SASEGT. CDR3 length: 15 amino acids. The CDR3 DNA sequence: TGTGTCAGCAGTGAAGGCTCCAGGACAGGGGTTGAAGCTTTCTTT. This translates into CVSSEGSRTGVEAFF.

There are a few counts of this clone. The chain has TRBV27 and TRBJ2-3, with D tentatively TRBD1 or TRBD2 (6 bases each). V lost 1 base and J 4 bases, leaving 9 bases between the germline ends. The germline gives CDR1 MNHEY, CDR2 SMNVEV (reference sequence). The CDR3 has 14 amino acids. The CDR3 coding sequence is TGTGCCAGCAGTTTATTGGGGGGCGCAGATACGCAGTATTTT. Protein product: CASSLLGGADTQYF.